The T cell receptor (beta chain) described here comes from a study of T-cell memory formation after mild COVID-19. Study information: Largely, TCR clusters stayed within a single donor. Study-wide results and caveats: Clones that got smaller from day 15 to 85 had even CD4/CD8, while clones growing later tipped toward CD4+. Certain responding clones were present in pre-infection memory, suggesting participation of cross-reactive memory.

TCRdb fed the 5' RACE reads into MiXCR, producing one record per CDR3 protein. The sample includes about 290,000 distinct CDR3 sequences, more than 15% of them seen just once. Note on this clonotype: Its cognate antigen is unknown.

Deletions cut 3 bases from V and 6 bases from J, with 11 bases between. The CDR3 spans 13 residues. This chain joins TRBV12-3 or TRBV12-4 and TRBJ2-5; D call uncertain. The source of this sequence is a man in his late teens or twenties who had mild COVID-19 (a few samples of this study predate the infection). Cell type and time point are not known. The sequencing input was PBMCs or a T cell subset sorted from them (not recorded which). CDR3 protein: CASSLSPVKTQYF. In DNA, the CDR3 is TGTGCCAGCAGTTTGAGTCCAGTTAAGACCCAGTACTTC.